The 19 T cell receptor beta chains in this list originate from one sample, sequenced in a study of glioma-infiltrating T cells (dated by TCRdb to the mid-2010s). TCRdb records Illumina MiSeq as the sequencer. The iRepertoire nested amplicon-rescue multiplex PCR (arm-PCR) platform was used to amplify TCR alpha and beta CDR3 regions from RNA. The public reads were reprocessed in TCRdb via fastp at Q25 and MiXCR, keeping in-frame beta chains. Each record represents a unique CDR3 protein, reported with the most common genes and DNA among its rows. The table for this sample lists approximately 40,000 distinct CDR3 sequences; around 22% of them were counted only once. The biggest ten clones account for approximately 6.4% of the sample. Sample: glioma tissue, nonneoplastic brain tissue, or PBMCs (not recorded which). The receptors originated from a human donor with low-grade glioma or glioblastoma, undergoing nonglioma brain surgery, or in good health (not recorded which).

This clonotype was picked up many times. Here the CDR3 DNA reads TGTGCCACGGGAGGGTGGGGATCATACAATGAGCAGTTCTTC. Translating gives CATGGWGSYNEQFF. The rearrangement uses TRBV27 and TRBJ2-1; 8 bases match TRBD2. The CDR3 extends over 14 amino acids. The ends lost 10 bases at V and 4 bases at J; junction bases unmatched: 9. Germline V lookup: CDR1 MNHEY, CDR2 SMNVEV (reference sequence).

In regard to this clonotype: A single base separates this from a much larger clone, so it may be a read error. This chain joins TRBV7-9 and TRBJ2-3; TRBD2 matches at 10 bases. CDR1 and CDR2 (germline): SEHNR, FQNEAQ (reference sequence). With 5 bases clipped from V and 6 bases from J, the junction kept 8 bases outside the gene matches. The CDR3 has 15 amino acids. CDR3 sequence (DNA): TGTGCCAGCAGCGAACCAGCGGGGGGGACGGATACGCAGTATTTT. Encoded protein: CASSEPAGGTDTQYF.

This clonotype appeared a few times. The CDR3 reads CSVVLEWTDTQYF. CDR3 bases: TGCAGCGTCGTGCTGGAGTGGACAGATACGCAGTATTTT. The V and J genes are TRBV29-1 and TRBJ2-3; D ambiguous. CDR1 is SQVTM and CDR2 is ANQGSEA in the germline V gene. V lost 6 bases to trimming and J lost 3 bases, with 13 bases between them. The CDR3 spans 13 residues.

Regarding this clonotype: A much bigger clone sits one base away, suggesting this may be a read error. The chain links TRBV19 to TRBJ2-1; 10 positions match TRBD1. Germline V lookup: CDR1 LNHDA, CDR2 SQIVND (reference sequence). The junction had 19 bases not matched to a gene; V was cut back by 8 bases and J by 12 bases. CDR3 length equals 16 residues. The DNA for the CDR3 is TGTGCCAGTGGGCCCGGGGAAGGGACAGGGGTGAAACGGCAGTTCTTC. This gives the protein CASGPGEGTGVKRQFF.

As for this clonotype: Being one base from a much bigger clone, this may be a read error. The chain has TRBV7-6 and TRBJ1-3; no definite D call. The V end lost 8 bases, the J end lost 8 bases, and 10 bases lay between the germline ends. CDR3 length: 11 residues. The V gene's germline CDR1 is SGHVS and CDR2 FNYEAQ. The CDR3 sequence is CASLGFDTIYF. For the CDR3, the DNA is TGTGCCAGCCTGGGATTTGACACCATATATTTT.

The CDR3, as DNA: TGCAGGGACCCCCGCCAGGCAGGGGGAAACTACGAGCAGTACTTC. Its protein product is CRDPRQAGGNYEQYF. The V gene is TRBV29-1, the J gene TRBJ2-7; the match to TRBD1 covers 7 bases. The CDR3 runs to 15 residues. CDR1 is SQVTM and CDR2 is ANQGSEA in the germline V gene.

This rearrangement joins TRBV7-9 to TRBJ2-7; tentative D call: TRBD2 (5 bases). Per the germline V gene, CDR1 is SEHNR and CDR2 is FQNEAQ (reference sequence). This CDR3 region has 15 residues. The ends were cut back, 1 base at V and 4 bases at J, with 14 bases in the middle. The CDR3 sequence: CASSLGAALGYEQYF. The CDR3, as DNA: TGTGCCAGCAGCTTAGGAGCGGCCTTGGGATACGAGCAGTACTTC.

A word on this clonotype: This is likely a read error, given that the CDR3 carries no conserved phenylalanine or tryptophan at its end. This chain links TRBV20-1 with TRBJ2-1; 10 nucleotides align to TRBD1. After removal of 5 bases from V and 3 bases from J, the junction contained 7 bases not matched to a gene. The CDR3 runs to 15 residues. The germline gives CDR1 DFQATT, CDR2 SNEGSKA (reference sequence). The CDR3: CSAGRTGGFYNEQFS. The CDR3 region has the DNA TGCAGTGCTGGAAGGACAGGGGGTTTCTACAATGAGCAGTTCTCT.

This clonotype was detected ten times or more. This chain connects TRBV19 to TRBJ2-3, with 14 bases aligning to TRBD2. The CDR3 contains 16 residues. With 5 bases clipped from V and 3 bases from J, the junction kept 4 bases outside the gene matches. The germline V gene has CDR1 LNHDA and CDR2 SQIVND (reference sequence). CDR3 in DNA: TGTGCCAGTAGTCGACTAGCGGGAGGGCCAACAGATACGCAGTATTTT. Its translation: CASSRLAGGPTDTQYF. Variable domain in full (rest from reference TRBV19 and TRBJ2-3): DGGITQSPKYLFRKEGQNVTLSCEQNLNHDAMYWYRQDPGQGLRLIYYSQIVNDFQKGDIAEGYSVSREKKESFPLTVTSAQKNPTAFYLCASSRLAGGPTDTQYFGPGTRLTVL.

CDR3 sequence reads: CANSLRANSYEQYF. In nucleotides, the CDR3 is TGTGCCAACTCGCTCCGGGCCAACTCCTACGAGCAGTACTTC. This chain connects TRBV2 to TRBJ2-7; D is ambiguous. Looked up from germline, CDR1 is SNHLY and CDR2 is FYNNEI. CDR3 length: 14 amino acids. Trimming cost V 10 bases and J 0 bases, with 16 bases left between them.

This clonotype appeared many times. Written as DNA, the CDR3 is TGTGCCAGCAGTGCTTGGACAGTCACAGATACGCAGTATTTT. Translation: CASSAWTVTDTQYF. The chain links TRBV6-1 to TRBJ2-3; D is possibly TRBD1 (6 bases). The CDR3 has 14 residues. Germline-derived CDR1 and CDR2 are MNHNS and SASEGT. With 4 bases removed from V and 2 bases from J, the gap between germline ends came to 10 bases.

This clonotype was detected many times. This chain joins TRBV7-9 and TRBJ1-4; 8 bases map to TRBD1. V was clipped by 8 bases and J by 8 bases; unmatched bases: 4. Germline CDR1 is SEHNR and CDR2 is FQNEAQ (reference sequence). This CDR3 is built from 12 residues. In DNA, the CDR3 is TGTGCCAGCGTCAGGGGGCGCGAAAAACTGTTTTTT. It is translated as CASVRGREKLFF.

This clonotype was counted ten times or more. This chain links TRBV4-3 with TRBJ2-1; a weak D match, TRBD2 (6 bases). This CDR3 comprises 14 residues. Germline values: CDR1 LGHNA, CDR2 YSLEER. V was cut by 0 bases and J by 9 bases, with 12 bases left in between. CDR3 region: CASSQDGQGGEQFF. In nucleotides, the CDR3 is TGCGCCAGCAGCCAAGATGGTCAGGGAGGTGAGCAGTTCTTC.

This clonotype was observed at least ten times. The CDR3: CASSQMRDGLKYGYTF. In nucleotides, the CDR3 is TGTGCCAGCAGCCAGATGCGGGACGGCTTGAAGTATGGCTACACCTTC. The chain uses TRBV14 and TRBJ1-2; a weak D match, TRBD1 (5 bases). The V end lost 3 bases, the J end lost 5 bases, and 19 bases lay between the germline ends. Germline assignment: CDR1 SGHDN and CDR2 FVKESK. The CDR3 runs to 16 residues.

The chain carries TRBV5-1 and TRBJ1-4; tentatively, D is TRBD1 (6 bases). CDR1 and CDR2 from the germline V gene are SGHRS and YFSETQ. V shed 4 bases and J shed 6 bases, with 16 bases lying between them. CDR3 length: 15 amino acids. The CDR3, as DNA: TGCGCCAGCAGCCCTTCCTGGGGGCAGGATGAAAAACTGTTTTTT. Its translation is CASSPSWGQDEKLFF.

This clonotype was detected ten times or more. This CDR3 reads CASSEALIKKATSHQPQHF. The CDR3 bases are TGTGCCAGCAGTGAAGCGCTTATTAAAAAGGCCACCTCGCATCAGCCCCAGCATTTT. This sequence joins TRBV6-1 and TRBJ1-5; D unresolved. Germline CDR1 is MNHNS and CDR2 is SASEGT. Between the trimmed V and J ends, which lost 0 bases and 5 bases, there was a span of 23 bases. This CDR3 is 19 amino acids long.

This clonotype was found many times. The chain joins TRBV12-5 to TRBJ1-3, with D unresolved. Trimming removed 0 bases at V and 3 bases at J, with 9 bases between. The length of the CDR3 is 15 residues. CDR1 and CDR2 from the germline V gene are LGHNT and FRNRAP. The CDR3 nucleotides read TGTGCTAGTGGTTTGGTTCTGGGTCGTGGAAACACCATATATTTT. It encodes CASGLVLGRGNTIYF.

This clonotype was counted at least ten times. This rearrangement joins TRBV20-1 to TRBJ2-2, with a tentative D call TRBD2 (5 bases). The CDR3 has 15 amino acids. Trimming shortened V by 2 bases and J by 0 bases, and 10 bases separated the two germline ends. Germline lookup yields CDR1 DFQATT and CDR2 SNEGSKA (reference sequence). The chain's CDR3 is CSARPYGTNTGELFF. CDR3 nucleotide sequence: TGCAGTGCTAGACCCTACGGGACGAACACCGGGGAGCTGTTTTTT.

About this clonotype: A much more abundant neighbour one base away suggests this may be a read error. V and J are TRBV10-3 and TRBJ2-7; the D gene is possibly TRBD2 (6 bases). The CDR3 spans 14 residues. V was pared by 2 bases and J by 2 bases, with 10 bases between. Germline CDR1 reads ENHRY; CDR2 reads SYGVKD. CDR3 bases: TGTGCCATCAGTGAGGCCGGGGAGGCCTACGAGCAGTACTTC. It encodes CAISEAGEAYEQYF.